This record concerns one T cell receptor (beta chain) sequence. Its antigen is as yet unknown. Profiling relied on immunoSEQ multiplex PCR, and the TCRdb table lists in-frame clones only, not all of them. Of about 67,000 clones in the sample, around 84% were seen once. The CDR3 totals 11 residues. Trimming removed 1 base from V and 4 bases from J, with 2 bases in between. Germline loops: CDR1 SGHVS, CDR2 FQNEAQ. This sample was taken from a study of OX40 agonist ivuxolimab in advanced cancers. On the study more broadly: Earlier treatment with anti-PD-1, anti-PD-L1 or anti-CTLA-4 was permitted, and 30% to 40% had received some. Partial responses were achieved by three patients: one hepatocellular carcinoma, two cutaneous melanoma.

Whole-study findings and limits: Both blood CD4+ and CD8+ T cells showed clonal growth by week 6 at 0.1 to 3.0 mg/kg. Partial responders receiving 0.1-3.0 mg/kg showed among the lowest clonal expansion.

This TCR derives from an adult with an advanced solid tumor such as melanoma, head and neck, liver or kidney cancer. The V call is TRBV7-8, the J call TRBJ2-7; D is undetermined. The sample consisted of CD4+ or CD8+ T cells sorted from blood, taken in a trial of the OX40 agonist ivuxolimab. CDR3 nucleotides: TGTGCCAGCAGCTTAGATTACGAGCAGTACTTC. Translation: CASSLDYEQYF.